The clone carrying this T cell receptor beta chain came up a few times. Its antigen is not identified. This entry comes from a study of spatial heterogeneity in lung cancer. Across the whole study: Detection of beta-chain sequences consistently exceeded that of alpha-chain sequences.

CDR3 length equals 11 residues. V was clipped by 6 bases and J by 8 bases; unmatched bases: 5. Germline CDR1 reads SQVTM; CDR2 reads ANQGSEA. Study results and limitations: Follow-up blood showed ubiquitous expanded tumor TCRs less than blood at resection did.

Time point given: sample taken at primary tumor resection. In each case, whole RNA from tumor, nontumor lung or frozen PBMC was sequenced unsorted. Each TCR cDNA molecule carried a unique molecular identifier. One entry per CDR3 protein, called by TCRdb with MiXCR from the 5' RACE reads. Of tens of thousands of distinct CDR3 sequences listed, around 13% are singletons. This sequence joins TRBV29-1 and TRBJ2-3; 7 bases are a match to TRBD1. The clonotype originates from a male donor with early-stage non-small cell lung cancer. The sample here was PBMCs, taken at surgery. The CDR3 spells CSVGTEGTQYF. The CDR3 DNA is TGCAGCGTGGGGACAGAAGGTACGCAGTATTTT.